Presented here are 13 T cell receptor beta chains from one specimen sequenced in a study of T cell responses to AZD1222 COVID-19 vaccine. Libraries were prepared by immunoSEQ multiplex PCR; TCRdb keeps only in-frame clonotypes and omits some of them. The sample includes over 95,000 clones, roughly 89% of them seen just once. The starting material was peripheral blood, obtained on day 0 of AZD1222 vaccination. The receptors here all came from an adult in good health.

This rearrangement joins TRBV20-1 to TRBJ1-2, with D maybe TRBD1 (5 bases). From germline, CDR1 is DFQATT and CDR2 SNEGSKA (reference sequence). The length of the CDR3 is 11 residues. The V and J ends lost 8 bases and 3 bases respectively, with 10 bases between them. In DNA form, the CDR3 reads TGCAGTCCTCTGGGGGACTATGGCTACACCTTC. Encoded protein: CSPLGDYGYTF.

The CDR3 DNA follows: TGTGCCAGCAGCCAAGGGGGCTCTCGTACCTATAATTCACCCCTCCACTTT. Translation: CASSQGGSRTYNSPLHF. The V gene is TRBV14, the J gene TRBJ1-6, with D tentatively TRBD1 (5 bases). The germline gives CDR1 SGHDN, CDR2 FVKESK. V dropped 1 base and J dropped 2 bases, with 12 bases sitting between them. The CDR3 runs to 17 residues.

V usage is TRBV12-3 or TRBV12-4 and J usage is TRBJ1-2; D is uncertain. V lost 7 bases, J lost 5 bases, and 11 bases lay in between. The CDR3 sequence is 12 residues long. CDR3 DNA: TGTGCCAGCACTCCGGGAACTTATGGCTACACCTTC. Translating gives CASTPGTYGYTF.

This CDR3 reads CASSPNMVRELFF. The CDR3 region has the DNA TGTGCCAGCAGCCCGAACATGGTCCGGGAGCTGTTTTTT. V usage is TRBV3-1 (or the pseudogene TRBV3-2) and J usage is TRBJ2-2; D is unresolved. Looked up from germline, CDR1 is LGHDT and CDR2 is YNNKEL (reference sequence). V dropped 4 bases and J dropped 9 bases, with 12 bases sitting between them. This CDR3 comprises 13 residues.

In DNA, the CDR3 is TGTGCCAGCAGATCTTCCGGGACAGGGAGTAATGAAAAACTGTTTTTT. This gives the protein CASRSSGTGSNEKLFF. This chain joins TRBV3-1 (or the pseudogene TRBV3-2) and TRBJ1-4; 9 nucleotides align to TRBD1. Germline CDR1 reads LGHDT; CDR2 reads YNNKEL (reference sequence). Trimming took 6 bases from V and 4 from J; bases not matched to a gene: 9. CDR3 length: 16 amino acids.

This chain joins TRBV20-1 and TRBJ1-1; tentatively, D is TRBD1 (6 bases). CDR3 length: 13 amino acids. Per germline, CDR1 DFQATT and CDR2 SNEGSKA (reference sequence). V lost 3 bases to trimming and J lost 0 bases, with 8 bases between them. The CDR3 is CSASGGMNTEAFF. CDR3 sequence (DNA): TGCAGTGCTAGTGGGGGCATGAACACTGAAGCTTTCTTT.

The chain joins TRBV9 to TRBJ2-3; 7 bases are a match to TRBD2. Per germline, CDR1 SGDLS and CDR2 YYNGEE. Trimming at V came to 0 bases and at J to 5 bases, leaving 6 bases not matched to a gene. The CDR3 is 15 amino acids. This CDR3 is CASSVATGGGDTQYF. The CDR3 DNA follows: TGTGCCAGCAGCGTAGCTACGGGCGGGGGAGATACGCAGTATTTT.

The chain links TRBV19 to TRBJ1-1; tentatively, D is TRBD1 (6 bases). Per the germline V gene, CDR1 is LNHDA and CDR2 is SQIVND (reference sequence). The CDR3 is 14 amino acids. Between the trimmed V and J ends, which lost 6 bases and 0 bases, there was a span of 11 bases. The CDR3 bases are TGTGCCAGTAGAAAGGACAGAGTGAACACTGAAGCTTTCTTT. Protein sequence: CASRKDRVNTEAFF.

The chain is built from TRBV21-1 and TRBJ1-5; the table names TRBD1, a call not compared with the DNA. TRBV21-1 is a documented pseudogene. The CDR3 totals 17 residues. The CDR3 is CASSNDRGDFANQPQHF. CDR3 in DNA: TGTGCCAGCAGTAACGACAGGGGGGATTTCGCTAATCAGCCCCAGCATTTT.

This clone was seen a few times. V usage is TRBV19 and J usage is TRBJ2-6; D is uncertain. The CDR3 has 14 amino acids. V was clipped by 5 bases and J by 0 bases, with 5 bases between them. Germline V CDR1 and CDR2: LNHDA, SQIVND (reference sequence). The CDR3 sequence: CASSFTSGANVLTF. DNA for the CDR3: TGTGCCAGTAGTTTCACCTCTGGGGCCAACGTCCTGACTTTC.

The chain couples TRBV13 to TRBJ1-2; D gene ambiguous. V dropped 7 bases and J dropped 4 bases, with 10 bases sitting between them. CDR1 PRHDT and CDR2 FYEKMQ come from the germline V gene (reference sequence). This CDR3 region has 12 residues. The CDR3 DNA follows: TGTGCCAGCAAGGTCGGAACCTATGGCTACACCTTC. Its translation: CASKVGTYGYTF.

The rearrangement joins TRBV11-2 to TRBJ2-7; D not certain. V was shortened by 5 bases and J by 0 bases, with 14 bases between the two germline ends. CDR3 length: 15 amino acids. Germline V gives CDR1 SGHAT, CDR2 FQNNGV. The CDR3 is CASSPRPDPSYEQYF. CDR3 DNA sequence: TGTGCCAGCAGCCCCCGTCCCGATCCCTCCTACGAGCAGTACTTC.

The CDR3 sequence: CASSLTSGNNEQFF. CDR3 in DNA: TGTGCCAGCAGTTTGACTAGCGGGAACAATGAGCAGTTCTTC. The V gene is TRBV27, the J gene TRBJ2-1; TRBD2 matches 11 bases. The junction had 0 bases not matched to a gene; V was cut back by 3 bases and J by 5 bases. CDR1 is MNHEY, CDR2 SMNVEV, per germline (reference sequence). The CDR3 totals 14 residues.